A single sample is the source of the 13 T cell receptor beta chains below, sequenced in a study of T cells in Graves' hyperthyroidism and ophthalmopathy. TCR beta CDR3 regions were amplified from RNA. During a first-round RT-PCR of the TCR CDR3, the HTBI primer set was used. Each CDR3 protein is one row after TCRdb ran MiXCR on the multiplex PCR reads. The sample carries over 400,000 distinct CDR3 sequences, roughly 14% recorded once. Sequenced input: blood. The receptors here all came from a man younger than 35 with Graves' ophthalmopathy.

This clonotype came up many times. The chain joins TRBV28 to TRBJ1-2; no clear D gene. Trimming removed 10 bases at V and 3 bases at J, with 15 bases between. This CDR3 has 13 amino acids. Per the germline V gene, CDR1 is MDHEN and CDR2 is SYDVKM. The CDR3 DNA is TGTGCCACTGGTCGGGGAGTTCACTATGGCTACACCTTC. Translated, it gives CATGRGVHYGYTF.

This chain joins TRBV5-6 and TRBJ1-5, with 9 bases identical to TRBD1. Germline values: CDR1 SGHDT, CDR2 YYEEEE. The ends lost 0 bases at V and 7 bases at J; junction bases unmatched: 5. The CDR3 extends over 15 amino acids. CDR3 in DNA: TGTGCCAGCAGCTTGGGGGACAGGGTCGGCCAGCCCCAGCATTTT. Its protein is CASSLGDRVGQPQHF.

This clonotype came up a few times. The chain carries TRBV3-1 and TRBJ2-2; TRBD2 aligns across 11 bases. Germline CDR1 reads LGHDT; CDR2 reads YNNKEL (reference sequence). Losses at the gene ends were 1 base for V and 9 bases for J; bases not matched to a gene: 4. This CDR3 has 15 residues. The CDR3 nucleotides are TGTGCCAGCAGCCAAGGACTAGCGGGAAGTCGGGAGCTGTTTTTT. This translates into CASSQGLAGSRELFF.

This clonotype occurred a few times. The chain is built from TRBV10-2 and TRBJ1-5; D uncertain. V lost 0 bases, J lost 9 bases, and 9 bases lay in between. The CDR3 is 13 amino acids. Germline lookup yields CDR1 WSHSY and CDR2 SAAADI. The CDR3 DNA follows: TGCGCCAGCAGTGAGTCCCGGGCCGGGCCCCAGCATTTT. Its protein is CASSESRAGPQHF.

This clonotype was counted many times. This rearrangement joins TRBV6-1 to TRBJ1-6; a weak D match, TRBD1 (5 bases). The CDR3 is 15 residues long. V lost 5 bases and J lost 9, with 17 bases in between. Germline CDR1 MNHNS, CDR2 SASEGT. The CDR3 nucleotides read TGTGCCAGCAGTTCTGGGGGAGGTAACGGTTCACCCCTCCACTTT. Translation gives CASSSGGGNGSPLHF.

The rearrangement joins TRBV4-1 to TRBJ2-7; possible D gene TRBD1, 6 bases. CDR3 size: 16 residues. Trimming pared 0 bases from V and 3 bases from J, leaving 15 bases between. CDR1 is MGHRA, CDR2 YSYEKL, per germline. CDR3 protein: CASSQEGTGPSYEQYF. The CDR3 coding sequence is TGCGCCAGCAGCCAAGAGGGAACAGGGCCGAGCTACGAGCAGTACTTC.

This clonotype has a count of ten or more. The rearrangement links TRBV5-1 to TRBJ2-1; unclear D gene. CDR1 and CDR2 from the germline V gene are SGHRS and YFSETQ. The CDR3 loop spans 14 amino acids. Deletions cut 0 bases from V and 6 bases from J, with 10 bases between. The CDR3 sequence: CASSLVRLFNEQFF. CDR3 coding DNA: TGCGCCAGCAGCTTGGTGCGTCTTTTCAATGAGCAGTTCTTC.

This clonotype showed up many times. The J gene is TRBJ2-7, the V gene TRBV2; unclear D gene. V was cut by 6 bases and J by 3 bases, with 12 bases left in between. The CDR3 runs to 13 residues. The germline gives CDR1 SNHLY, CDR2 FYNNEI. The CDR3 nucleotides read TGTGCCAGCAGCCCTCAGGCCATCTACGAGCAGTACTTC. It is translated as CASSPQAIYEQYF. Variable domain in full (rest from reference TRBV2 and TRBJ2-7): EPEVTQTPSHQVTQMGQEVILRCVPISNHLYFYWYRQILGQKVEFLVSFYNNEISEKSEIFDDQFSVERPDGSNFTLKIRSTKLEDSAMYFCASSPQAIYEQYFGPGTRLTVT.

At least ten counts were recorded for this clonotype. The CDR3 coding sequence is TGCAGTGCAACGGGGACTAGCAGCACCTACGAGCAGTACTTC. It yields the protein CSATGTSSTYEQYF. The chain employs TRBV20-1 and TRBJ2-7; 9 nucleotides line up with TRBD2. The CDR3 spans 14 residues. J gave up 2 bases and V 6 bases, and 8 bases lay outside the gene matches. CDR1 and CDR2 (germline): DFQATT, SNEGSKA (reference sequence).

This clonotype was observed at least ten times. The V gene is TRBV30, the J gene TRBJ2-3; 11 positions match TRBD2. The germline V gene encodes CDR1 GTSNPN and CDR2 SVGIG (reference sequence). V gave up 7 bases and J gave up 6 bases; unmatched junction bases: 6. The CDR3 has 13 residues. The CDR3 protein is CASFSGGEDTQYF. The DNA for the CDR3 is TGTGCCTCCTTTAGCGGGGGGGAGGATACGCAGTATTTT.

The genes are TRBV5-1 and TRBJ2-5; D tentatively reads TRBD1 or TRBD2 (5 bases each). Near its end, the DNA agrees better with TRBJ2-1, so the J call may be wrong. CDR1 and CDR2 from the germline V gene are SGHRS and YFSETQ. There are 14 residues in the CDR3. This chain's CDR3 is CASSSREYQETQFF. The DNA of the CDR3 is TGCGCCAGCAGCAGCAGGGAGTACCAAGAGACCCAGTTCTTC.

The chain combines TRBV12-3 or TRBV12-4 with TRBJ2-1; 9 nucleotides agree with TRBD2. This CDR3 spans 14 amino acids. The ends lost 6 bases at V and 7 bases at J; junction bases unmatched: 7. The CDR3 DNA reads as TGTGCCAGCAGAGCGGGAGGTCCAGAGAATGAGCAGTTCTTC. Residues: CASRAGGPENEQFF.

CDR3 sequence (DNA): TGTGCCAGCAGTGCCCTGGGGGTTAGCGCAAGCACAGATACGCAGTATTTT. Its translation is CASSALGVSASTDTQYF. This chain joins TRBV6-1 and TRBJ2-3; the D gene could be TRBD1 or TRBD2 (5 bases each). V was pared by 4 bases and J by 0 bases, with 17 bases between. Germline V gene sequence: CDR1 MNHNS, CDR2 SASEGT. The CDR3 contains 17 residues.